A selection of T cell receptor beta chains follows, all from one sample in a study of patients and donors after allogeneic stem cell transplantation. Using its own MiXCR run on the RT-PCR reads, TCRdb lists one record per CDR3 protein. The data contain about a million distinct CDR3 sequences, about 20% of them seen just once; the ten biggest clones take up around 6%. Sequences were obtained from blood, either unsorted or a sorted T cell fraction (not recorded which). The origin of the receptors is a human donor who was either an allogeneic HSCT recipient or a stem cell or donor lymphocyte infusion donor (not recorded which). It is not recorded whose cells these are; they may come from a transplant donor. The CDR3 runs from the conserved cysteine through the conserved F or W. Each record gives: J gene, V gene, CDR3 protein.

j_gene: TRBJ1-3
v_gene: TRBV7-2
CDR3aa: CASSLNADFVSGNTIYF

j_gene: TRBJ2-6
v_gene: TRBV10-3
CDR3aa: CAIRDRVALSGANVLTF

j_gene: TRBJ1-6
v_gene: TRBV12-3/TRBV12-4
CDR3aa: CASSYQDGTEYNSPLHF

j_gene: TRBJ2-3
v_gene: TRBV7-9
CDR3aa: CASSLGSKWGTDTQYF

j_gene: TRBJ2-1
v_gene: TRBV9
CDR3aa: CASSSRLAEYNEQFF

j_gene: TRBJ2-1
v_gene: TRBV20-1
CDR3aa: CSARLRATNNEQFF

j_gene: TRBJ2-5
v_gene: TRBV7-9
CDR3aa: CASSLGRAGVQETQYF

j_gene: TRBJ2-5
v_gene: TRBV12-3/TRBV12-4
CDR3aa: CASSVQGEGQETQYF

j_gene: TRBJ1-1
v_gene: TRBV4-1
CDR3aa: CASSHGREALGDTEAFF

j_gene: TRBJ2-5
v_gene: TRBV9
CDR3aa: CASSVGGRDYSNRETQYF

j_gene: TRBJ2-5
v_gene: TRBV4-1
CDR3aa: CASSQEESETQYF

j_gene: TRBJ1-1
v_gene: TRBV4-3
CDR3aa: CASSQQGLAFF

j_gene: TRBJ1-5
v_gene: TRBV20-1
CDR3aa: CSAYYLGGGSNQPQHF

j_gene: TRBJ2-5
v_gene: TRBV2
CDR3aa: CASRGGQQETQYF

j_gene: TRBJ2-1
v_gene: TRBV4-3
CDR3aa: CASSQDAGPGGLNEQFF

j_gene: TRBJ2-5
v_gene: TRBV7-7
CDR3aa: CASSLATSSGGETQYF

j_gene: TRBJ2-7
v_gene: TRBV27
CDR3aa: CASSFRPGLAGLTREQYF

j_gene: TRBJ1-1
v_gene: TRBV5-1
CDR3aa: CASSLGGQGALEAFF

j_gene: TRBJ1-5
v_gene: TRBV18
CDR3aa: CASSRSENQPQHF

j_gene: TRBJ2-5
v_gene: TRBV18
CDR3aa: CASSPPGTGNQETQYF

j_gene: TRBJ1-6
v_gene: TRBV20-1
CDR3aa: CSARERQGRNSPLHF

j_gene: TRBJ2-1
v_gene: TRBV7-9
CDR3aa: CASSVGTRYEQFF

j_gene: TRBJ2-3
v_gene: TRBV9
CDR3aa: CASSVDSGSTDTQYF

j_gene: TRBJ2-2
v_gene: TRBV3-1
CDR3aa: CASNPQGPVKSGELFF

j_gene: TRBJ2-3
v_gene: TRBV3-1
CDR3aa: CASSMTGGLTDTQYF

j_gene: TRBJ2-5
v_gene: TRBV6-1
CDR3aa: CASSVLILETQYF

j_gene: TRBJ1-3
v_gene: TRBV6-5
CDR3aa: CASSYSGQASGNTIYF

j_gene: TRBJ2-2
v_gene: TRBV12-3/TRBV12-4
CDR3aa: CASTQGLADTGELFF

j_gene: TRBJ1-2
v_gene: TRBV12-3/TRBV12-4
CDR3aa: CASSLRSYTF

j_gene: TRBJ2-5
v_gene: TRBV7-2
CDR3aa: CASSTQGKTQYF

j_gene: TRBJ1-3
v_gene: TRBV10-3
CDR3aa: CAISESTGFSGNTIYF

j_gene: TRBJ2-3
v_gene: TRBV27
CDR3aa: CASGPPDTQYF

j_gene: TRBJ2-2
v_gene: TRBV7-2
CDR3aa: CASSLIGPNTGELFF

j_gene: TRBJ1-2
v_gene: TRBV7-9
CDR3aa: CASSLIQNYGYTF

j_gene: TRBJ2-7
v_gene: TRBV20-1
CDR3aa: CSAPLIRVGEQYF

j_gene: TRBJ2-1
v_gene: TRBV10-3
CDR3aa: CAVRGNEQFF

j_gene: TRBJ2-7
v_gene: TRBV9
CDR3aa: CASSVGGTGYEQYF